This TCR beta chain derives from a study of PD-1 blockade in classical Hodgkin lymphoma. Regarding time point: newly diagnosed, previously untreated cHL patient sample. The protocol was immunoSEQ multiplex PCR, while the TCRdb copy is restricted to in-frame clones and leaves out a portion. This sample has about 15,000 clones, with roughly 81% found just once. The CDR3 spans 15 residues. CDR1 is SGHTA and CDR2 is FQGTGA in the germline V gene. Trimming stripped 1 base from V and 10 bases from J, with 19 bases between. V and J are TRBV7-3 and TRBJ2-5; D is uncertain. The sequence derives from a human donor with classical Hodgkin lymphoma. Specimen: peripheral blood mononuclear cells (PBMCs). The CDR3 DNA is TGTGCCAGCAGCTTAATCGGCCTAACCTCAGAGGTCCAGTACTTC. Encoded protein: CASSLIGLTSEVQYF.